The T cell receptor beta chain described here comes from a study of T cell responses to AZD1222 COVID-19 vaccine (dated by TCRdb to about 2021). In terms of the full investigation: AZD1222 recipients whose second dose came at about 4 weeks and those whose second dose came at about 12 weeks were combined into one group, since spike-specific TCR depth and breadth did not differ between the two schedules. TCR sequencing was performed for 233 trial participants, of whom around 210 were given two doses of AZD1222 and some 26 were given two doses of MenACWY control vaccine. Trial participants were enrolled by age into subgroups of 18-55, 56-69 and 70-plus years, and about 150, 27 and 61 TCR-sequenced participants, respectively, were included in these subgroups.

The germline V gene sets CDR1 to MDHEN and CDR2 to SYDVKM. The cysteine opens and the phenylalanine closes a CDR3 of 15 amino acids. Left in the record is the CDR3 DNA by itself, 45 bases read in frame from the first base. Compared with germline, V lacks 5 bases and J lacks 1 base; bases without a gene match: 5. The CDR3 regions of human TCRbeta chains were analyzed by immunosequencing. The study's own analysis went as follows. TCRs in the repertoires were compared against a reference library of SARS-CoV-2-specific TCRs that had been generated with the MIRA antigen-specificity platform. Breadth was defined as the fraction of unique TCRs that were SARS-CoV-2-associated. Depth was defined as the fraction of total T cells that were SARS-CoV-2-associated. Using the MIRA data, each spike-specific TCR was mapped to the spike region that the TCR reacts to and placed in a CD4 or CD8 class. Log10-transformed breadth and depth values were compared by one-way ANOVA with Sidak's multiple comparisons tests. Imported from immuneACCESS, the table was reduced by TCRdb to in-frame sequences with V and J called. These copies leave out some clones; in studies compared against another copy, an unresolved V gene accounts for under half, and the cause of the remainder is not known. V, J and clone size are taken as reported in that table, and D and trimming were inferred from the DNA itself. This sample comprises 160,000 or so clones, around 94% of them detected only once. The top ten constitute less than 3% of the sample.

Reading the label with the study, this specimen's time point is: baseline before first vaccination. The vaccinee samples were drawn from two UK trials, COV001 and COV002, one of which was a single-blind randomized controlled phase 2/3 trial testing AZD1222 (ChAdOx1 nCoV-19) in healthy adults. For TCRbeta chain sequencing, PBMC samples from trial participants were taken at day 0 and at day 28 after the second dose. General findings and caveats noted by the study authors: Participants were mostly white British, with more females than males. The authors suggested clonal diversity may have been underestimated. Spike-specific TCR breadth and depth rose significantly after two AZD1222 doses compared with day 0 and with MenACWY recipients. In the small 56-69-year group, the increase in depth fell short of significance, most likely because of low power. Nearly half of unique spike-specific TCRs reportedly recognized epitopes outside regions mutated in the B.1.351 and B.1.1.7 variants. The whole spike protein was spanned by vaccine-associated CD4 TCRs, and dominant responses were seen in regions 160-218 and 743-854. Because no samples from the day 14 peak response were available, repertoires could be characterized only after the peak T cell response. Conclusions about previously exposed vaccinees were limited because only six AZD1222 recipients were SARS-CoV-2 seropositive at baseline.

Only one count was recorded for this clone. Its antigen is not yet known. No base quality values were provided; no much bigger clone lies one nucleotide off. This clonotype originated in an adult in good health. Recombination connected TRBV28 to TRBJ2-1; TRBD1 matches 7 bases in the middle. Here the sequenced sample was peripheral blood, taken on day 0 of AZD1222 vaccination. The CDR3 sequence is CASSPRDSSYNEQFF. The DNA is TGTGCCAGCAGTCCCCGGGACAGTTCCTACAATGAGCAGTTCTTC.